Below are 5 T cell receptor beta chains sequenced from a single sample in a study of blood T cell repertoires in COVID-19. Sequencing was performed with immunoSEQ multiplex PCR; in TCRdb, only in-frame clones are kept and a portion is missing. The sample has some 150,000 clones, around 91% seen once; the top ten hold around 0.77%. Sequences were obtained from PBMCs or T cells enriched from blood (not recorded which). These receptors all come from a woman between 18 and 30 years old who had recovered from COVID-19.

This chain connects TRBV7-8 to TRBJ2-2, with 8 bases fitting TRBD1. Per germline, CDR1 SGHVS and CDR2 FQNEAQ. The length of the CDR3 is 14 residues. With 7 bases clipped from V and 8 bases from J, the junction kept 9 bases outside the gene matches. The CDR3 loop reads CASTLDRVGGELFF. CDR3 in DNA: TGTGCCAGCACCTTGGACAGGGTGGGTGGGGAGCTGTTTTTT.

The chain links TRBV30 to TRBJ2-2; weak D call: TRBD1 (7 bases). The V gene's germline CDR1 is GTSNPN and CDR2 SVGIG (reference sequence). This CDR3 spans 15 amino acids. Trimming shortened V by 0 bases and J by 4 bases, and 12 bases separated the two germline ends. The DNA of the CDR3 is TGTGCCTGGAGTGTCATTCAGGGGGGCACCGGGGAGCTGTTTTTT. The encoded protein is CAWSVIQGGTGELFF.

The rearrangement links TRBV5-1 to TRBJ2-3; 7 nucleotides match TRBD1. Germline V CDR1 and CDR2: SGHRS, YFSETQ. V lost 2 bases and J lost 1; bases outside the gene matches: 1. The CDR3 consists of 14 residues. CDR3 nucleotide sequence: TGCGCCAGCAGCTTTGACAGGGGCACAGATACGCAGTATTTT. As protein: CASSFDRGTDTQYF.

This sequence joins TRBV2 and TRBJ1-3, with D unclear. V was shortened by 5 bases and J by 0 bases, with 8 bases between the two germline ends. Germline V lookup: CDR1 SNHLY, CDR2 FYNNEI. This CDR3 has 14 amino acids. The chain's CDR3 is CASSLQASGNTIYF. In DNA, the CDR3 is TGTGCCAGCAGTCTTCAGGCCTCTGGAAACACCATATATTTT.

The genes are TRBV18 and TRBJ1-2; the match to TRBD1 covers 7 bases. The junction had 13 bases not matched to a gene; V was cut back by 2 bases and J by 4 bases. The CDR3 has 17 amino acids. CDR1 is KGHSH and CDR2 is LQKENI in the germline V gene. The CDR3 reads CASSPISSAGGFYGYTF. Here the CDR3 DNA reads TGTGCCAGCTCACCAATTTCCTCGGCAGGGGGGTTCTATGGCTACACCTTC. Full variable domain (rest looked up from reference TRBV18 and TRBJ1-2): NAGVMQNPRHLVRRRGQEARLRCSPMKGHSHVYWYRQLPEEGLKFMVYLQKENIIDESGMPKERFSAEFPKEGPSILRIQQVVRGDSAAYFCASSPISSAGGFYGYTFGSGTRLTVV.